This TCR beta chain is from a study of cytomegalovirus exposure and HLA in healthy donors. Turning to the study itself: From donors who were HLA-typed, an early data release held approximately 84 million unique TCRs.

Findings and caveats of the study: At a 0.05 false discovery rate, a later analysis found 16,951 TCR beta sequences to be associated with HLA alleles.

In the PCR, 60 Vbeta and 13 Jbeta primers were used. Profiled with immunoSEQ multiplex PCR; TCRdb holds only in-frame clones, not every one. The sample has under 150,000 clones, roughly 77% seen once; the top ten hold under 6%. CDR3 length: 10 amino acids. Trimming shortened V by 8 bases and J by 7 bases, and 8 bases separated the two germline ends. Germline lookup yields CDR1 SQVTM and CDR2 ANQGSEA. Concerning this clone itself: What it recognizes is unknown.

The sample consisted of PBMCs. The TCR sequence derives from a woman in her 40s in good health and CMV-seropositive. The gene calls are TRBV29-1 and TRBJ2-2; D remains ambiguous. The CDR3 region has the DNA TGCAGCCCATTAGTCGGGGAGCTGTTTTTT. Protein sequence: CSPLVGELFF.